The text below deals with one TCR beta chain. In this sample, this clone turned up many times. Its antigen is unknown. Per-base quality was not reported, and no clone a single base away is much larger than it. The data belong to a study of metastatic and nonmetastatic thyroid tumors (dated by TCRdb to 2019 to 2021). Background on the whole study: The researchers compared repertoires between peripheral blood samples and tumor or nodule tissue samples from patients with malignant or benign thyroid disease.

Deletion took 4 bases off V and 5 bases off J, with a span of 19 bases between the germline ends. Including the terminal cysteine and phenylalanine, the CDR3 comprises 15 residues. The entry retains the CDR3 DNA only, 45 bases that are in frame from base 1. Taken from the germline V gene, the CDR1 and CDR2 loops are SGHRS and YFSETQ. Beyond this particular receptor, the publication reports: In both blood and tumor samples, TCR beta diversity was reported to be significantly higher in malignant tumors than in benign nodules.

No patient had received any treatment before thyroid surgery. The study retrospectively analysed patient clinical samples collected from the early 2010s to the late 2010s using T-cell receptor beta sequencing. The library was generated by PCR. The sample was run on an Illumina HiSeq 4000. High-throughput sequencing was used to profile the TCR beta-chain CDR3 region of every patient. In the authors' own workflow: The researchers built a classifier to tell apart papillary thyroid cancer patients with distant metastasis, based on CDR3 differences among clinicopathological groups. To measure repertoire diversity the researchers used the Shannon index, while the Morisita-Horn index served to gauge how similar the tumor and blood repertoires were. The raw public data were reprocessed by TCRdb itself: fastp quality trimming at Q25, MiXCR clonotype calling, in-frame beta chains only. The V and J calls were determined by TCRdb, not by the authors. This sample holds over 55,000 clones; 25% to 35% were observed only once. Together, the top ten hold around a sixth of the sample.

The clonotype originates from a female donor with papillary thyroid cancer or a benign thyroid nodule (not recorded which). Some clones in this sample may be carry-over from other donors' samples. The sequenced material came from blood. This receptor chain uses TRBV5-1 and TRBJ2-7; 5 matching bases give a weak D call of TRBD2. The nucleotide sequence reads TGCGCCAGCAGCCGCCGGGGTTCAGAGTACGACGAGCAGTACTTC. Its coded protein is CASSRRGSEYDEQYF.